This T cell receptor (beta chain) was recorded in a study of lymphopenia after photon versus proton radiotherapy. Worth noting for this clone: The antigen is unknown.

Findings and caveats of the study: Proton therapy kept repertoires fairly stable, unlike photons, which gained effector/memory cells. Oligoclonal CD8+ Temra expansion after nadir drove photon patients' diversity drop. Larger post-nadir TCR diversity loss correlated inversely with survival in deceased patients.

Produced via immunoSEQ multiplex PCR; TCRdb's table is partial and in-frame only. The sample carries about 45,000 clones, about 85% recorded once. Trimming shortened V by 7 bases and J by 1 base, and 4 bases separated the two germline ends. Germline lookup yields CDR1 DFQATT and CDR2 SNEGSKA (reference sequence). This CDR3 is built from 10 residues. The clonotype was recovered from a man in his forties or fifties with gastric cancer. The sequenced sample was peripheral blood, obtained from a patient treated with photon-based radiotherapy. The V call is TRBV20-1, the J call TRBJ1-2, with D unclear. The CDR3 DNA follows: TGCAGTGTGGATAACTATGGCTACACCTTC. Encoded protein: CSVDNYGYTF.